The entry below describes one TCR beta chain. The data are from a study of T cell clones after liver transplantation. The CDR3 totals 16 residues. V shed 0 bases, J shed 4 bases, and the junction held 9 bases outside the gene matches. Germline assignment: CDR1 LGHNA and CDR2 YNFKEQ. Method: immunoSEQ multiplex PCR; TCRdb's copy keeps in-frame clones and lacks some. Of 20,000 to 25,000 clones listed, roughly 74% are singletons. The rearrangement links TRBV4-2 to TRBJ2-7; 7 nucleotides match TRBD1. The sequence came from a human patient who received a liver transplant. Certain T cells may be donor cells from the graft. The material sequenced was CD8+ T cells from blood, taken 52 to 60 months after liver transplant. CDR3 amino acids: CASSQEGGPFRYEQYF. CDR3 DNA sequence: TGTGCCAGCAGCCAAGAAGGGGGCCCTTTCAGGTACGAGCAGTACTTC.